This T cell receptor (beta chain) is drawn from a study of cytomegalovirus exposure and HLA in healthy donors (dated by TCRdb to the late 2010s). In terms of the full investigation: An earlier analysis of approximately 640 of the donors reported roughly 270 Gb of sequence data and more than 90 million unique TCR beta sequences from 150 million to 200 million T cells. Among some 400 genotyped donors of the cohort, an average of approximately 240,000 unique TCR beta nucleotide sequences was sequenced per donor, of which about 18% were non-productive. Because of strong linkage in the cohort, roughly five DR-DQ haplotypes were treated as single units for association and clustering. To predict cytomegalovirus infection status, the study brought together high-throughput TCR immunosequencing, statistical association of individual TCRs with disease status, and machine learning. In the later analysis, no new phenotypic data were used to find candidate immune exposures; instead, reliance was placed on TCR beta sequences and their occurrence across donors. An earlier analysis of roughly 600 of the donors used high-throughput TCR beta sequencing to judge whether each TCR beta V gene segment behaved as functional or pseudogenic. Of the roughly 400 genotyped donors, 75% to 85% were placed in the genetic ancestry cluster associated with self-reported Caucasian donors. Donor age, sex, ethnicity and CMV serostatus were collected together with the repertoire data. To study patterns of TCR occurrence, a later analysis re-analyzed previously published TCR beta repertoires from 666 donors and added high-resolution HLA genotyping. Typing coverage differed by locus: A, B, C, DRB1 and DQB1 were typed in roughly 629-630 donors, DQA1 in 522, DPA1 in over 600, and DPB1 in 400 to 480. Besides the first cohort of 666 subjects, a separate validation cohort made up of about 120 different subjects was used. Using immunosequencing, the study profiled T cell repertoires from 640 or so subjects and related those repertoires to cytomegalovirus serostatus. The aim of the study was to test whether cataloging public T cell receptors could identify signatures of past pathogen exposure. An early release that covered 500 to 800 HLA-typed donors contained around 330 gigabases of sequencing data and 85 million to 100 million unique TCR sequences. In a later genetic analysis, genome-wide SNP genotypes for about three fifths of the roughly 670 donors were used, and that subset was treated as a discovery cohort. All discovery cohort repertoires had been generated using a single sequencing platform. Class I and class II HLA loci were covered by the typing at four-digit resolution.

Library creation used the immunoSEQ multiplex PCR assay. The multiplex PCR relied on a mix of 60 forward primers for TCR Vbeta segments and 13 reverse primers for TCR Jbeta segments. A multiplex PCR assay on genomic DNA amplified the CDR3 region of rearranged TCR beta genes. Amplified TCR beta libraries were sequenced as 87-base-pair reads on the Illumina HiSeq System. The paper's data handling went like this. A later analysis counted some 80 million unique TCR beta chains across the 500 to 850 repertoires, and some 11 million of these chains were shared by at least two donors. To remove PCR and sequencing errors, raw reads were error-corrected and collapsed into unique sequences using a nearest-neighbor algorithm that merged closely related sequences. To assign V, D and J gene segments, CDR3 sequences were aligned to IMGT reference sequences. For a sequence to be retained, a match of at least six nucleotides was required to both a V gene segment and a J gene segment. Rearrangements were classified as productive when the CDR3 lacked stop codons and remained in frame with V and J, and all other rearrangements were classified as non-productive. CDR3 was defined according to IMGT convention as the region running from the second conserved V-encoded cysteine to the conserved J-encoded phenylalanine. The earlier analysis of 450 to 750 of the donors excluded any sequence lacking an unambiguous match to a single V gene segment. An earlier analysis of several hundred of the donors classified V segments as functional when productive rearrangements were above 56.7% and as segregating when the standard deviation between donors was above 5%. A statistical classification framework was developed to diagnose cytomegalovirus status using the catalog of TCR beta chain sequences. V and J gene assignment, in a later analysis, came from comparing TCR nucleotide sequences with IMGT/GENE-DB human TR gene sequences. Using the TCRdist pipeline, a later analysis assigned CDR3 sequences along with most-parsimonious VDJ recombination scenarios. In a later analysis, each TCR beta chain was defined by its CDR3 amino acid sequence together with its V-gene family, and reads without a unique V-gene family were excluded. A later analysis removed several hundred highly shared, low-generation-probability nucleotide sequences to deal with suspected cross-contamination and a sequencing artifact. For each public chain, a later analysis derived a clonal expansion index from normalized ranks of inferred template counts within each repertoire. Generation probabilities in a later analysis came from a VDJ recombination model fitted to out-of-frame rearrangements, and those results were checked against IGoR. Hypergeometric tests were used in a later analysis to score TCR-TCR, TCR-HLA and TCR-CMV co-occurrence, with a repertoire-size bias correction applied to the TCR pairs. To estimate false discovery rates, a later analysis permuted the HLA or CMV assignments 20 times. In a later analysis, co-occurring TCRs were grouped using DBSCAN, and TCRdist sequence similarity was added for clustering within HLA-allele-positive subsets. Co-occurrence clustering excluded repertoires with fewer than 30,000 or more than 120,000 public chains, plus five with anomalous nucleotide sharing. The source is immuneACCESS, and TCRdb retained only in-frame sequences with V and J called. Part of the clones is not carried over; for the studies checked, unresolved V genes explain less than half of this, and the remainder is unexplained. V and J calls and clone size follow that table, whereas D and trimming were derived from the DNA. The sample table records roughly 100,000 clones; 75% of these occur just once. Together, the top ten hold about 10% of the sample.

The germline V gene supplies CDR1 SNHLY and CDR2 FYNNEI. Ends trimmed: V by 5 bases, J by 3 bases; bases unmatched to a gene: 3. Including cysteine and phenylalanine, the CDR3 has 13 amino acids. This entry keeps only the CDR3 DNA: 39 bases, framed from base 1. Of note for this clone: Its recognized antigen is unknown. Within one base of it there is no much larger clone, and no base qualities were kept.

The cohort was made up of roughly 670 healthy bone marrow donors. All cohort members were sampled while nominally healthy, although unrecorded immune exposures were likely present. The donor tested CMV seronegative and was one of the 352 seronegative cohort members. Each donor provided a peripheral blood sample, and peripheral blood mononuclear cells were used for TCR beta sequencing. Genomic DNA extraction from the blood cell samples was performed with the Qiagen DNeasy Blood Extraction Kit. Overall study outcomes, separate from this receptor: According to a later analysis, TCR association rates differed among HLA loci, with DRB1 alleles showing the most associated TCRs and HLA-C alleles showing the fewest. Because HLA typing was unavailable for some donors at each locus, only the typed subset was used in association tests. Most TCR sequences were observed very rarely across donors, whereas some public TCRs were present in many individuals. A further reported finding was that TCR beta sequences accurately predicted the HLA-A and HLA-B alleles for most subjects in the first cohort. The only immune exposure information available for the cohort was CMV serostatus. Because counts were too low, roughly 16 rarely observed V segments, including chromosome 9 orphons, were left out of the earlier analysis of a few hundred of the donors. In an earlier analysis of some 500 of the donors, most TCR beta V segments appeared in productive rearrangements about 87% or about 30% of the time, broadly matching IMGT annotations. In a later analysis, HLA-associated TCR beta chains showed more clonal expansion and lower generation probabilities than non-associated chains that were equally common. In a later genetic analysis, a missense DCLRE1C variant was associated with V-gene and J-gene trimming of TCR beta chains, and the association was replicated in an independent cohort. Cytomegalovirus status was reported to be diagnosed by the classifier with high specificity and sensitivity in both the original and validation cohorts. It was suggested by the authors that the approach could potentially be generalized to other disease states and immunological phenotypes. A later analysis reported that several top co-occurrence clusters appeared linked to parvovirus B19, influenza, CMV and Epstein-Barr virus. A total of about 150 TCR beta chains were listed by the study as associated with cytomegalovirus. The cohort was sequenced for TCR beta chains only, and without alpha or paired-chain data the features that could be detected were limited. Linkage disequilibrium might explain the correlated functional status among segregating V segments, but an unknown experimental factor could not be excluded. A cluster of highly shared sequence variants was judged likely to represent a technical artifact of the sequencing pipeline. At a false discovery rate of 0.05, a later analysis linked around 17,000 TCR beta sequences to specific HLA alleles. Because the 87-base-pair reads could not distinguish some IMGT-functional V segments, including TRBV6-2 and TRBV6-3, those segments were excluded. When HLA alleles, especially DR and DQ, strongly co-occurred, TCR associations were difficult to assign to individual alleles. The presence/absence analyses assumed that sequencing depth was roughly uniform across donors, and that assumption may not be true. A later genetic analysis reported fewer N-insertions in productive TCRs among donors in an Asian-associated ancestry cluster than the approximately 670-donor mean. Most CMV-associated TCR beta chains appeared to be HLA-restricted in a later analysis, and the HLA associations seemed to be driven largely by CMV exposure. In vitro tests confirmed that a few of the cytomegalovirus-associated TCR beta chains recognize cytomegalovirus antigens.

The specimen was PBMCs. This sequence was found in a man in his forties or fifties in good health and CMV-seronegative. The V and J genes are TRBV2 and TRBJ1-2; the central 7 bases match TRBD1. The DNA is TGTGCCAGCAGTCCCCAGGGGGACTATGGCTACACCTTC. It specifies CASSPQGDYGYTF. Outside the CDR3, residues come from the reference TRBV2 and TRBJ1-2 proteins, so the full variable domain is: EPEVTQTPSHQVTQMGQEVILRCVPISNHLYFYWYRQILGQKVEFLVSFYNNEISEKSEIFDDQFSVERPDGSNFTLKIRSTKLEDSAMYFCASSPQGDYGYTFGSGTRLTVV.